What follows describes a single TCR beta chain. This sample was taken from a study of blood T cell repertoires in COVID-19. Germline V lookup: CDR1 SGDLS, CDR2 YYNGEE. This CDR3 spans 15 amino acids. Trimming at V came to 0 bases and at J to 5 bases, leaving 4 bases not matched to a gene. Authors' processing steps: Estimated nucleated cell counts came from reference gene primer amplification. Clones were read by immunoSEQ multiplex PCR, and TCRdb kept only the in-frame ones, dropping some. V and J calls plus clone size are reproduced from that table; the DNA served to infer D and trimming. The table shows around 80,000 clones, with approximately 90% occurring only once.

Input material: peripheral blood. The chain couples TRBV9 to TRBJ2-3; TRBD2 matches at 9 bases. This sequence was found in a man in his 60s with acute or convalescent COVID-19. The CDR3 sequence: CASSVGAGGQDTQYF. The CDR3 region has the DNA TGTGCCAGCAGCGTAGGGGCGGGGGGGCAAGATACGCAGTATTTT.